The next 18 T cell receptor beta chains were all read from a single sample in a study of shared clonotypes between healthy human individuals. The repertoire was sequenced with immunoSEQ multiplex PCR; TCRdb's copy has only in-frame clones and lacks some. The sample records around 2.3 million clones, 90% to 97% being singletons. Sequenced sample: naive CD4+ T cells sorted from blood. Noted subset: CD45RA+ positively selected. These receptors were taken from a man between 18 and 35 years old in good health.

As for this clone: The same CDR3 arises from other DNA sequences in this sample as well. The chain joins TRBV5-1 to TRBJ2-7, with D perhaps TRBD2 (7 bases). The CDR3 totals 14 residues. From germline, CDR1 is SGHRS and CDR2 YFSETQ. V dropped 0 bases and J dropped 4 bases, with 11 bases sitting between them. CDR3 coding DNA: TGCGCCAGCAGCTTGGGCGGGGGCCCGTACGAGCAGTACTTC. It specifies CASSLGGGPYEQYF.

The rearrangement joins TRBV18 to TRBJ1-1; TRBD1 matches 9 bases. The length of the CDR3 is 15 residues. The junction had 5 bases not matched to a gene; V was cut back by 6 bases and J by 0 bases. Germline V lookup: CDR1 KGHSH, CDR2 LQKENI. The CDR3 DNA follows: TGTGCCAGCTCCTCCGGGACAGGGATGAACACTGAAGCTTTCTTT. Translated: CASSSGTGMNTEAFF.

This sequence joins TRBV6-6 and TRBJ2-7, with D unclear. Looked up from germline, CDR1 is MNHNY and CDR2 is SVGAGI (reference sequence). V lost 5 bases, J lost 2 bases, and 13 bases lay in between. This CDR3 region has 14 residues. Here the CDR3 DNA reads TGTGCCAGCAGTACAACGGTTCCCCCCTACGAGCAGTACTTC. Residues: CASSTTVPPYEQYF.

To note about this clone: Different DNA sequences within this sample yield the same CDR3. The chain employs TRBV7-9 and TRBJ2-3, with no clear D. Trimming took off 5 bases at V and 2 bases at J, with 5 bases between the two ends. Looked up from germline, CDR1 is SEHNR and CDR2 is FQNEAQ (reference sequence). CDR3 length equals 12 residues. CDR3 nucleotides: TGTGCCAGCAGCATTTCCACAGATACGCAGTATTTT. Translation gives CASSISTDTQYF.

J is TRBJ2-4 and V is TRBV7-9; 8 positions match TRBD2. The germline gives CDR1 SEHNR, CDR2 FQNEAQ (reference sequence). V shed 2 bases, J shed 5 bases, and the junction held 2 bases outside the gene matches. The CDR3 consists of 14 residues. The CDR3 sequence is CASSLSGRENIQYF. The DNA of the CDR3 is TGTGCCAGCAGCTTATCCGGGAGGGAAAACATTCAGTACTTC. The full variable domain, with the rest looked up from reference TRBV7-9 and TRBJ2-4, is DTGVSQNPRHKITKRGQNVTFRCDPISEHNRLYWYRQTLGQGPEFLTYFQNEAQLEKSRLLSDRFSAERPKGSFSTLEIQRTEQGDSAMYLCASSLSGRENIQYFGAGTRLSVL.

The chain recombines TRBV29-1 with TRBJ2-7; D is ambiguous. Trimming took off 7 bases at V and 1 base at J, with 8 bases between the two ends. CDR1 and CDR2 from the germline V gene are SQVTM and ANQGSEA. The CDR3 is 11 residues long. For the CDR3, the DNA is TGCAGCGCCCAGGAGTCCTACGAGCAGTACTTC. Translated, it gives CSAQESYEQYF.

The gene calls are TRBV7-3 and TRBJ2-2; 11 nucleotides match TRBD2. This CDR3 is 16 amino acids long. Germline trimming cut 2 bases from V and 5 bases from J; bases unmatched to any gene: 4. Germline V lookup: CDR1 SGHTA, CDR2 FQGTGA. The CDR3 loop is CASSLRLAGTTGELFF. In DNA, the CDR3 is TGTGCCAGCAGCTTACGACTAGCGGGGACGACCGGGGAGCTGTTTTTT.

The CDR3 region is CASSNRGLAEETQYF. CDR3 in DNA: TGTGCCAGTAGTAACAGGGGGCTTGCGGAAGAGACCCAGTACTTC. The rearrangement links TRBV19 to TRBJ2-5; 9 nucleotides agree with TRBD1. This CDR3 is built from 15 residues. V lost 4 bases to trimming and J lost 3 bases; unmatched junction nucleotides: 6. The germline V gene encodes CDR1 LNHDA and CDR2 SQIVND (reference sequence).

This rearrangement joins TRBV5-5 to TRBJ2-7; the match to TRBD2 covers 11 bases. Trimming cost V 0 bases and J 5 bases; bases outside gene matches: 4. CDR3 length: 15 amino acids. CDR1 is SGHKS and CDR2 is YYEKEE in the germline V gene (reference sequence). The CDR3 spells CASSLGLAGFNEQYF. The CDR3, as DNA: TGTGCCAGCAGCTTGGGACTAGCGGGATTCAACGAGCAGTACTTC.

This clone was counted once. The chain joins TRBV19 to TRBJ1-5, with D possibly TRBD1 on 6 matching bases. The V end lost 7 bases, the J end lost 8 bases, and 18 bases lay between the germline ends. Germline V gene sequence: CDR1 LNHDA, CDR2 SQIVND (reference sequence). The CDR3 runs 14 residues. The CDR3 protein is CASTQPQGREPQHF. Here the CDR3 DNA reads TGTGCCAGTACCCAACCTCAGGGGAGGGAGCCCCAGCATTTT.

The V and J genes are TRBV7-3 and TRBJ2-7, with 7 bases that match TRBD1. Germline-derived CDR1 and CDR2 are SGHTA and FQGTGA. This CDR3 region has 15 residues. Trimming cost V 5 bases and J 6 bases; bases outside gene matches: 13. CDR3 sequence: CASSPNGDRVSEQYF. For the CDR3, the DNA is TGTGCCAGCAGCCCCAACGGCGACAGGGTCAGCGAGCAGTACTTC.

The chain couples TRBV29-1 to TRBJ2-3, with TRBD1 as a possible D gene (6 bases). Per the germline V gene, CDR1 is SQVTM and CDR2 is ANQGSEA. V dropped 5 bases and J dropped 5 bases, with 23 bases sitting between them. CDR3 length: 16 amino acids. The CDR3, as DNA: TGCAGCGTTCTCCCCTCAGGGGCATATCTTGGAGATACGCAGTATTTT. Its protein product is CSVLPSGAYLGDTQYF.

This sequence joins TRBV10-3 and TRBJ1-6; D remains ambiguous. Germline loops: CDR1 ENHRY, CDR2 SYGVKD. This CDR3 has 13 amino acids. Trimming removed 2 bases from V and 7 bases from J, with 6 bases in between. CDR3 coding DNA: TGTGCCATCAGTGAGGACCGGAATTCACCCCTCCACTTT. As protein: CAISEDRNSPLHF.

In regard to this clone: This same CDR3 is encoded by further DNA sequences in the sample. The chain uses TRBV18 and TRBJ2-1; 9 bases match TRBD1. Trimming at V came to 3 bases and at J to 4 bases, leaving 4 bases not matched to a gene. CDR1 and CDR2 from the germline V gene are KGHSH and LQKENI. The CDR3 length is 15 residues. CDR3 sequence reads: CASSPGTGTYNEQFF. The DNA of the CDR3 is TGTGCCAGCTCACCTGGGACAGGGACGTACAATGAGCAGTTCTTC.

This chain uses TRBV19 with TRBJ2-1; weak D call: TRBD2 (5 bases). Per germline, CDR1 LNHDA and CDR2 SQIVND (reference sequence). Trimming stripped 4 bases from V and 3 bases from J, with 10 bases between. CDR3 length: 14 residues. CDR3: CASSNQLVYNEQFF. The CDR3 region has the DNA TGTGCCAGTAGTAACCAACTAGTCTACAATGAGCAGTTCTTC.

Here the CDR3 reads CASSQDDEDPMNTEAFF. The CDR3 DNA reads as TGCGCCAGCAGCCAAGATGATGAGGATCCGATGAACACTGAAGCTTTCTTT. This chain connects TRBV4-1 to TRBJ1-1; D is undetermined. The germline V gene has CDR1 MGHRA and CDR2 YSYEKL. With 0 bases removed from V and 0 bases from J, the gap between germline ends came to 14 bases. This CDR3 spans 17 amino acids.

This clone appeared a single time. V usage is TRBV5-4 and J usage is TRBJ2-7; 7 nucleotides align to TRBD2. Germline V lookup: CDR1 SGHNT, CDR2 YYREEE (reference sequence). V dropped 4 bases and J dropped 3; count of bases not matched to a gene: 7. CDR3 size: 14 residues. This CDR3 reads CASSPAGRGYEQYF. The DNA for the CDR3 is TGTGCCAGCAGCCCTGCGGGGAGGGGCTACGAGCAGTACTTC.

This clone was found once. V usage is TRBV9 and J usage is TRBJ2-3; 8 bases line up with TRBD2. The CDR3 has 18 residues. The V gene end was trimmed by 4 bases and the J gene end by 4 bases; junction bases not matched to a gene: 17. Germline V lookup: CDR1 SGDLS, CDR2 YYNGEE. The CDR3 DNA reads as TGTGCCAGCAGCTTCCGCCCGTCCAGCGGGAGTAGGTCAGATACGCAGTATTTT. Amino acid sequence: CASSFRPSSGSRSDTQYF.